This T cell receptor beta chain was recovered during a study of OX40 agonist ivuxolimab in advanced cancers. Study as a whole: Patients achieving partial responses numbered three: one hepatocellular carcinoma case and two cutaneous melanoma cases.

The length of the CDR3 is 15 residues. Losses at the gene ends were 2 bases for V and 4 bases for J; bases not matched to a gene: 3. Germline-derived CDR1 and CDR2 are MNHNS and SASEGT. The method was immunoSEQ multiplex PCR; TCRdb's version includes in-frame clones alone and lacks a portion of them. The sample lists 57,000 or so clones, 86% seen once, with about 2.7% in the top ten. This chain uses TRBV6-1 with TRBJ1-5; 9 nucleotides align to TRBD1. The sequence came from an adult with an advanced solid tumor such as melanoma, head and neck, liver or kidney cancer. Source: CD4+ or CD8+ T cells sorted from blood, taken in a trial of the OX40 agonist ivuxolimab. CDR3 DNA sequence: TGTGCCAGCAGTGAATTGGGACAGGGTAATCAGCCCCAGCATTTT. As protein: CASSELGQGNQPQHF.